This T cell receptor (beta chain) emerged from a study of T cells expressing NK-cell markers. Study context: The TCR beta repertoires originated in sorted CD3+CD56+NKG2C+, CD3+CD56+NKG2C- and CD3+CD56-NKG2C+ T cells.

Study findings and constraints: Dominant NKG2C+ clonotypes were found to form about 1.0-7.0% of CD8+ T cells in five to seven donors. These clonotypes, the leaders elsewhere, also led the CD3+CD56-NKG2C+ fraction in a few donors.

cDNA encoding TCR beta was synthesized via 5'RACE template switching incorporating UMIs. TCRdb reprocessed the 5' RACE reads, with one entry per CDR3 protein and no DNA. This sample's table reports about 460,000 distinct CDR3 sequences. With regard to this clonotype: The antigen remains undetermined.

Germline V lookup: CDR1 KGHSH, CDR2 LQKENI. The CDR3 runs to 16 residues. The chain combines TRBV18 with TRBJ1-5; with no DNA, the TCRdb D assignment of TRBD1 cannot be verified. The sequence came from a woman between 45 and 60 years old in good health. Sequences were obtained from blood T cells: a sorted CD56 or NKG2C T cell subset, CD4+ or CD8+ T cells, or bulk PBMC T cells (not recorded which). CDR3: CASSPLGGQGHEPQHF. The variable domain in full, with the rest retrieved from reference TRBV18 and TRBJ1-5, is NAGVMQNPRHLVRRRGQEARLRCSPMKGHSHVYWYRQLPEEGLKFMVYLQKENIIDESGMPKERFSAEFPKEGPSILRIQQVVRGDSAAYFCASSPLGGQGHEPQHFGDGTRLSIL.